A single sample gave rise to the 9 T cell receptor beta chains below, sequenced in a study of blood T cell repertoires in COVID-19. TCRdb keeps only in-frame clones here, not all; method: immunoSEQ multiplex PCR. The sample has around 160,000 clones, roughly 91% seen once. Sample: peripheral blood. The receptors derive from a man aged 18 to 29 with acute or convalescent COVID-19.

The genes are TRBV3-1 (or the pseudogene TRBV3-2) and TRBJ1-5, with 8 bases matching TRBD1. V was clipped by 4 bases and J by 7 bases; unmatched bases: 9. Germline V gene data show CDR1 as LGHDT and CDR2 as YNNKEL (reference sequence). The CDR3 runs 15 residues. CDR3: CASSPRTGIGQPQHF. The CDR3 DNA reads as TGTGCCAGCAGCCCCAGGACAGGGATCGGGCAGCCCCAGCATTTT.

The count of this clone is one. The chain couples TRBV30 to TRBJ2-1; 9 nucleotides agree with TRBD2. Germline CDR1 and CDR2: GTSNPN and SVGIG (reference sequence). V shed 0 bases, J shed 7 bases, and the junction held 13 bases outside the gene matches. This CDR3 spans 17 amino acids. The CDR3 loop is CAWSVSRSSGGLNEQFF. CDR3 nucleotides: TGTGCCTGGAGTGTATCCAGGAGTAGCGGGGGCTTAAATGAGCAGTTCTTC.

The CDR3: CASSRMGTTYNEQFF. For the CDR3, the DNA is TGTGCCAGCAGCCGCATGGGGACAACGTACAATGAGCAGTTCTTC. V and J are TRBV5-5 and TRBJ2-1; tentatively, D is TRBD1 (6 bases). V dropped 4 bases and J dropped 4 bases, with 15 bases sitting between them. The CDR3 is 15 residues long. Germline V gene data show CDR1 as SGHKS and CDR2 as YYEKEE (reference sequence).

This sequence joins TRBV9 and TRBJ1-2, with D perhaps TRBD1 (6 bases). Trimming removed 0 bases from V and 3 bases from J, with 9 bases in between. The CDR3 consists of 14 residues. Germline V gives CDR1 SGDLS, CDR2 YYNGEE. CDR3 sequence reads: CASSVGDIDYGYTF. As DNA, the CDR3 is TGTGCCAGCAGCGTAGGGGACATAGACTATGGCTACACCTTC.

The V gene is TRBV6-6, the J gene TRBJ2-3; tentatively, D is TRBD2 (6 bases). Germline-derived CDR1 and CDR2 are MNHNY and SVGAGI (reference sequence). The CDR3 has 15 residues. Between the trimmed V and J ends, which lost 10 bases and 0 bases, there was a span of 17 bases. The CDR3 loop reads CAISRDSISTDTQYF. CDR3 DNA: TGTGCCATAAGCCGGGACTCTATTAGCACAGATACGCAGTATTTT.

J is TRBJ1-2 and V is TRBV11-2; maybe TRBD1 (6 bases). The CDR3 covers 18 residues. V gave up 0 bases and J gave up 2 bases, with 19 bases separating them. Germline V gene data show CDR1 as SGHAT and CDR2 as FQNNGV. CDR3 in DNA: TGTGCCAGCAGCTTAGATCCCGTGGCGTCAGGGGCAAACTATGGCTACACCTTC. Its translation: CASSLDPVASGANYGYTF. Combining the CDR3 with reference TRBV11-2 and TRBJ1-2 gives the whole variable domain EAGVAQSPRYKIIEKRQSVAFWCNPISGHATLYWYQQILGQGPKLLIQFQNNGVVDDSQLPKDRFSAERLKGVDSTLKIQPAKLEDSAVYLCASSLDPVASGANYGYTFGSGTRLTVV.

This clone was detected only once. CDR3 sequence (DNA): TGTGCCAGCGAACAGGAGACCAACACTGAAGCTTTCTTT. It translates to CASEQETNTEAFF. The J gene is TRBJ1-1, the V gene TRBV7-9; a weak D match, TRBD1 (5 bases). This CDR3 has 13 residues. Trimming took 8 bases from V and 2 from J, leaving 12 bases between them. CDR1 is SEHNR, CDR2 FQNEAQ, per germline (reference sequence).

The chain recombines TRBV19 with TRBJ2-6, with D possibly TRBD1 on 5 matching bases. The CDR3 is 16 residues long. Per germline, CDR1 LNHDA and CDR2 SQIVND (reference sequence). V gave up 7 bases and J gave up 1 base, with 14 bases separating them. CDR3 nucleotides: TGTGCCAGTACGGAGACAGCGATGTCTGGGGCCAACGTCCTGACTTTC. It translates to CASTETAMSGANVLTF. The full variable domain, in which reference TRBV19 and TRBJ2-6 provide the parts outside the CDR3, is DGGITQSPKYLFRKEGQNVTLSCEQNLNHDAMYWYRQDPGQGLRLIYYSQIVNDFQKGDIAEGYSVSREKKESFPLTVTSAQKNPTAFYLCASTETAMSGANVLTFGAGSRLTVL.

The chain couples TRBV5-1 to TRBJ2-5, with 7 bases fitting TRBD1. From germline, CDR1 is SGHRS and CDR2 YFSETQ. The CDR3 runs to 15 residues. The ends lost 4 bases at V and 2 bases at J; junction bases unmatched: 8. The CDR3 region is CASSPPRQGQETQYF. In nucleotides, the CDR3 is TGCGCCAGCAGCCCGCCTAGACAGGGACAAGAGACCCAGTACTTC.